A selection of T cell receptor beta chains follows, all from one sample in a study of PD-1 blockade in classical Hodgkin lymphoma. This table comes from immunoSEQ multiplex PCR, and its TCRdb copy is limited to in-frame clones, with some not included. The sample contains tens of thousands of clones, about 63% of which appear only once. Sequencing was performed on peripheral blood mononuclear cells (PBMCs), taken at baseline. The receptors were gathered from a human donor with classical Hodgkin lymphoma. CDR3s include the opening cysteine and the closing phenylalanine or tryptophan. Each record gives: CDR3 protein, clone size, V gene, J gene. Some rows mark clone size as missing; the rest say once, few, many or name a class of expanded clone.

CDR3aa: CASTFLEGAGTDTQYF; abundance: once; v_gene: TRBV2; j_gene: TRBJ2-3
CDR3aa: CATSRKPGSGREQYF; abundance: NA; v_gene: TRBV15; j_gene: TRBJ2-7
CDR3aa: CSVAGRETQYF; abundance: once; v_gene: TRBV29-1; j_gene: TRBJ2-5
CDR3aa: CASSRRTGMGPQHF; abundance: NA; v_gene: TRBV28; j_gene: TRBJ1-5
CDR3aa: CASSSGRAPPYEQYF; abundance: NA; v_gene: TRBV6-6; j_gene: TRBJ2-7
CDR3aa: CASSFFPPFYLNTGELFF; abundance: NA; v_gene: TRBV28; j_gene: TRBJ2-2
CDR3aa: CASSDLGGSTDTQYF; abundance: NA; v_gene: TRBV2; j_gene: TRBJ2-3
CDR3aa: CASSLGQGDQETQYF; abundance: NA; v_gene: TRBV28; j_gene: TRBJ2-5
CDR3aa: CASSLPAGQLPQHF; abundance: medium-sized; v_gene: TRBV28; j_gene: TRBJ1-5
CDR3aa: CASSLTSPQGTQYF; abundance: NA; v_gene: TRBV7-9; j_gene: TRBJ2-5
CDR3aa: CASSEPTWNTEAFF; abundance: NA; v_gene: TRBV10-2; j_gene: TRBJ1-1
CDR3aa: CASSGPGPAAFF; abundance: NA; v_gene: TRBV9; j_gene: TRBJ1-1
CDR3aa: CASKIGLDYGYTF; abundance: NA; v_gene: TRBV2; j_gene: TRBJ1-2
CDR3aa: CASSRKPGLAGDTQYF; abundance: few; v_gene: TRBV7-2; j_gene: TRBJ2-3
CDR3aa: CASSIAPSAISNQPQHF; abundance: once; v_gene: TRBV19; j_gene: TRBJ1-5
CDR3aa: CAWTWGGEQYF; abundance: NA; v_gene: TRBV30; j_gene: TRBJ2-7
CDR3aa: CATSREAQRQQYF; abundance: NA; v_gene: TRBV15; j_gene: TRBJ2-7
CDR3aa: CASSIGDGSYGYTF; abundance: NA; v_gene: TRBV19; j_gene: TRBJ1-2
CDR3aa: CASTTDRNPYNEQFF; abundance: NA; v_gene: TRBV28; j_gene: TRBJ2-1
CDR3aa: CASSAGRMEQYF; abundance: NA; v_gene: TRBV27; j_gene: TRBJ2-5
CDR3aa: CASSSTSGSIGINEQFF; abundance: NA; v_gene: TRBV5-1; j_gene: TRBJ2-1
CDR3aa: CASRSLGQGRGEGYNEQFF; abundance: NA; v_gene: TRBV4-3; j_gene: TRBJ2-1
CDR3aa: CASSLEGLGLASSYEQYF; abundance: NA; v_gene: TRBV5-1; j_gene: TRBJ2-7
CDR3aa: CASSGLAGGTGELFF; abundance: NA; v_gene: TRBV2; j_gene: TRBJ2-2
CDR3aa: CAWSVGRGIQYF; abundance: NA; v_gene: TRBV30; j_gene: TRBJ2-4
CDR3aa: CSVDGQATGELFF; abundance: NA; v_gene: TRBV29-1; j_gene: TRBJ2-2
CDR3aa: CASKGATNTGELFF; abundance: NA; v_gene: TRBV5-1; j_gene: TRBJ2-2
CDR3aa: CASSLSSYEQYF; abundance: NA; v_gene: TRBV7-2; j_gene: TRBJ2-7
CDR3aa: CASSLEGLGYNEQFF; abundance: NA; v_gene: TRBV7-6; j_gene: TRBJ2-1
CDR3aa: CASSLWKLDTQYF; abundance: once; v_gene: TRBV27; j_gene: TRBJ2-3
CDR3aa: CASSLGVAGAQETQYF; abundance: NA; v_gene: TRBV5-8; j_gene: TRBJ2-5
CDR3aa: CASSWSTGSSYEQYF; abundance: NA; v_gene: TRBV5-6; j_gene: TRBJ2-7
CDR3aa: CASSFEGLLAAFF; abundance: few; v_gene: TRBV2; j_gene: TRBJ1-1
CDR3aa: CASSPGQGLGNQPQHF; abundance: few; v_gene: TRBV28; j_gene: TRBJ1-5
CDR3aa: CASSYEQGVGPQHF; abundance: few; v_gene: TRBV6-6; j_gene: TRBJ1-5
CDR3aa: CASSGQNSNQPQHF; abundance: NA; v_gene: TRBV5-6; j_gene: TRBJ1-5
CDR3aa: CASSSLPGHPYEQYF; abundance: few; v_gene: TRBV7-6; j_gene: TRBJ2-7
CDR3aa: CASSSARRGVSQETQYF; abundance: NA; v_gene: TRBV28; j_gene: TRBJ2-5
CDR3aa: CASSSAGSSYNEQFF; abundance: NA; v_gene: TRBV27; j_gene: TRBJ2-1
CDR3aa: CASRLDRFNQPQHF; abundance: NA; v_gene: TRBV28; j_gene: TRBJ1-5
CDR3aa: CASSLGLAGDTQYF; abundance: NA; v_gene: TRBV7-2; j_gene: TRBJ2-3
CDR3aa: CASSLLGSAGETQYF; abundance: NA; v_gene: TRBV7-7; j_gene: TRBJ2-5
CDR3aa: CASKNRHSYNEQFF; abundance: NA; v_gene: TRBV7-2; j_gene: TRBJ2-1
CDR3aa: CASSYEAGTQYF; abundance: NA; v_gene: TRBV6-5; j_gene: TRBJ2-5
CDR3aa: CASSYSSHVSYEQYF; abundance: once; v_gene: TRBV6-6; j_gene: TRBJ2-7
CDR3aa: CASSYTRGAAGEKLFF; abundance: NA; v_gene: TRBV6-5; j_gene: TRBJ1-4
CDR3aa: CASSYPLYGYTF; abundance: few; v_gene: TRBV5-6; j_gene: TRBJ1-2
CDR3aa: CASSLEASGRNTDTQYF; abundance: NA; v_gene: TRBV7-2; j_gene: TRBJ2-3
CDR3aa: CAWGTGDYSNQPQHF; abundance: few; v_gene: TRBV30; j_gene: TRBJ1-5
CDR3aa: CSVEEETQYF; abundance: few; v_gene: TRBV29-1; j_gene: TRBJ2-5
CDR3aa: CASSPGRGTYGYTF; abundance: NA; v_gene: TRBV18; j_gene: TRBJ1-2
CDR3aa: CASSRTSGNTGELFF; abundance: NA; v_gene: TRBV10-1; j_gene: TRBJ2-2
CDR3aa: CSGSGGADEQYF; abundance: NA; v_gene: TRBV29-1; j_gene: TRBJ2-7
CDR3aa: CASSLQGRNTIYF; abundance: medium-sized; v_gene: TRBV28; j_gene: TRBJ1-3
CDR3aa: CASSGGILPLGYTF; abundance: NA; v_gene: TRBV9; j_gene: TRBJ1-2
CDR3aa: CASSLVSGTSYGYTF; abundance: NA; v_gene: TRBV5-1; j_gene: TRBJ1-2